These T cell receptor beta chains were read from a single sample in a study of CD8 T cells in Susac syndrome. TCRdb ran MiXCR on the immunoSEQ multiplex PCR reads and lists one entry per CDR3 protein. The sample lists 200,000 to 300,000 distinct CDR3 sequences, around 96% occurring once. The sample taken for sequencing was CD4+ T cells from PBMCs. These receptors were obtained from a human donor with Susac syndrome. The CDR3 runs from the conserved cysteine through the conserved F or W.

V gene: TRBV19; J gene: TRBJ1-5; CDR3 protein: CASTWDRAINQPQHF
V gene: TRBV7-9; J gene: TRBJ1-2; CDR3 protein: CASSLETGNYGYTF
V gene: TRBV20-1; J gene: TRBJ2-7; CDR3 protein: CSARESGRGYEQYF
V gene: TRBV27; J gene: TRBJ2-2; CDR3 protein: CASRLDRANTGELFF
V gene: TRBV19; J gene: TRBJ2-1; CDR3 protein: CASRKTSGLIGNEQFF
V gene: TRBV9; J gene: TRBJ1-3; CDR3 protein: CASSEQGNTIYF
V gene: TRBV7-9; J gene: TRBJ2-6; CDR3 protein: CASSPAGTSGANVLTF
V gene: TRBV12-3/TRBV12-4; J gene: TRBJ2-5; CDR3 protein: CASSFRGDQETQYF
V gene: TRBV27; J gene: TRBJ2-3; CDR3 protein: CASSLLGRDTQYF
V gene: TRBV15; J gene: TRBJ1-1; CDR3 protein: CATSRQVNTEAFF
V gene: TRBV29-1; J gene: TRBJ1-4; CDR3 protein: CSVGGITGGGSEKLFF
V gene: TRBV29-1; J gene: TRBJ2-1; CDR3 protein: CSVTRTGQSYNEQFF
V gene: TRBV5-1; J gene: TRBJ2-5; CDR3 protein: CASGPTGLQETQYF
V gene: TRBV12-3/TRBV12-4; J gene: TRBJ2-7; CDR3 protein: CASSFNLGLRGYEQYF
V gene: TRBV20-1; J gene: TRBJ2-1; CDR3 protein: CSGGPYNEQFF
V gene: TRBV30; J gene: TRBJ1-5; CDR3 protein: CAWRPGGDQPQHF
V gene: TRBV29-1; J gene: TRBJ2-7; CDR3 protein: CSVIPTSGSYEQYF
V gene: TRBV3-1; J gene: TRBJ2-7; CDR3 protein: CASTHIGQGKQYF
V gene: TRBV6-8; J gene: TRBJ2-6; CDR3 protein: CASSPGAVGGANVLTF
V gene: TRBV5-1; J gene: TRBJ2-5; CDR3 protein: CASSSRGEKETQYF
V gene: TRBV3-1; J gene: TRBJ2-1; CDR3 protein: CASSPINNEQFF
V gene: TRBV20-1; J gene: TRBJ2-5; CDR3 protein: CSARTGGAETQYF
V gene: TRBV29-1; J gene: TRBJ2-4; CDR3 protein: CSAGDPKNIQYF
V gene: TRBV28; J gene: TRBJ2-7; CDR3 protein: CASSLAGEGNYEQYF
V gene: TRBV4-2; J gene: TRBJ2-2; CDR3 protein: CASSQDSGTSIWTGELFF
V gene: TRBV4-2; J gene: TRBJ2-1; CDR3 protein: CASSRGLAQYNEQFF
V gene: TRBV5-1; J gene: TRBJ2-7; CDR3 protein: CASSYRFTSGRIYEQYF
V gene: TRBV12-3/TRBV12-4; J gene: TRBJ2-7; CDR3 protein: CASSITPGQGHYEQYF
V gene: TRBV11-2; J gene: TRBJ2-1; CDR3 protein: CASSLVWAAEQFF
V gene: TRBV28; J gene: TRBJ2-1; CDR3 protein: CASSGLTSGRQFF
V gene: TRBV30; J gene: TRBJ1-2; CDR3 protein: CAWGTGEDRGYTF
V gene: TRBV6-5; J gene: TRBJ1-4; CDR3 protein: CASSSLRGVNNEKLFF
V gene: TRBV6-5; J gene: TRBJ1-1; CDR3 protein: CASSFRQGRWRTEAFF
V gene: TRBV2; J gene: TRBJ1-2; CDR3 protein: CASSEERNRGLRGYTF
V gene: TRBV18; J gene: TRBJ1-3; CDR3 protein: CASSPHRGPGNTIYF
V gene: TRBV30; J gene: TRBJ1-5; CDR3 protein: CAWSVGVGTTSNQPQHF
V gene: TRBV6-6; J gene: TRBJ2-2; CDR3 protein: CASSFTGAGELFF
V gene: TRBV7-7; J gene: TRBJ2-3; CDR3 protein: CASSLAGLSTDTQYF
V gene: TRBV18; J gene: TRBJ1-2; CDR3 protein: CASSSFQPTGMGGYTF
V gene: TRBV5-1; J gene: TRBJ2-1; CDR3 protein: CASSFADRVFF
V gene: TRBV20-1; J gene: TRBJ2-1; CDR3 protein: CSARSAGVRGEQFF
V gene: TRBV28; J gene: TRBJ1-1; CDR3 protein: CASRSTEAFF
V gene: TRBV29-1; J gene: TRBJ2-1; CDR3 protein: CSVEELREGRVEQFF
V gene: TRBV4-2; J gene: TRBJ1-5; CDR3 protein: CASSQSQNQPQHF
V gene: TRBV29-1; J gene: TRBJ1-2; CDR3 protein: CSTVWGYGYTF